Listed here are 7 T cell receptor beta chains from one sample, sequenced in a study of OX40 agonist ivuxolimab in advanced cancers. Clones were read by immunoSEQ multiplex PCR, and TCRdb kept only the in-frame ones, dropping some. The top ten clones hold approximately 2% of a sample with 51,000 or so clones, more than 65% of them seen once. The specimen comprised CD4+ or CD8+ T cells sorted from blood, sampled in a trial of the OX40 agonist ivuxolimab. These receptors originate from an adult with an advanced solid tumor such as melanoma, head and neck, liver or kidney cancer.

Points on this clone: One end of the junction does not line up with germline, which may come from a read error. The V call is TRBV5-1, the J call TRBJ2-1; 10 bases line up with TRBD2. This CDR3 comprises 15 residues. Germline V CDR1 and CDR2: SGHRS, YFSETQ. This CDR3 is CASRLGLARYNEQFF. DNA of the CDR3: TGCGCCAGCAGATTGGGACTAGCGCGTTACAATGAGCAGTTCTTC.

The chain couples TRBV12-5 to TRBJ2-1, with D perhaps matching TRBD1 or TRBD2 (6 bases each). V was pared by 6 bases and J by 9 bases, with 12 bases between. Germline loops: CDR1 LGHNT, CDR2 FRNRAP. CDR3 length: 12 residues. The CDR3 loop reads CASGFGGVEQFF. CDR3 coding DNA: TGTGCTAGTGGCTTCGGGGGCGTTGAGCAGTTCTTC.

The genes are TRBV18 and TRBJ2-6, with D tentatively TRBD2 (6 bases). In germline, CDR1 is KGHSH, CDR2 LQKENI. This CDR3 contains 17 residues. Trimming cost V 0 bases and J 2 bases, with 11 bases left between them. CDR3 sequence: CASSPPEGSTGANVLTF. The CDR3 nucleotides are TGTGCCAGCTCACCACCGGAGGGTTCGACTGGGGCCAACGTCCTGACTTTC.

This clone was found a few times. This CDR3 is also generated by other DNA sequences in the sample. This rearrangement joins TRBV29-1 to TRBJ1-2; a possible D gene is TRBD1 (6 bases). Germline V gene sequence: CDR1 SQVTM, CDR2 ANQGSEA. The V gene lost 0 bases and the J gene lost 8 bases, with 10 bases spanning the gap. The CDR3 loop spans 12 amino acids. As DNA, the CDR3 is TGCAGCGTTGAAGAGGGGGCAGGGGGCTACACCTTC. Protein product: CSVEEGAGGYTF.

V is TRBV30 and J is TRBJ1-2; 9 positions match TRBD1. The length of the CDR3 is 14 residues. Losses at the gene ends were 0 bases for V and 6 bases for J; bases not matched to a gene: 5. Per the germline V gene, CDR1 is GTSNPN and CDR2 is SVGIG (reference sequence). The CDR3 DNA reads as TGTGCCTGGAGTGTGGGACAGGGTTCGGATGGCTACACCTTC. It codes for CAWSVGQGSDGYTF.

The chain uses TRBV27 and TRBJ2-7, with TRBD1 identical over 8 bases. The CDR3 loop spans 13 amino acids. V lost 8 bases and J lost 0; bases outside the gene matches: 3. Germline V gene data show CDR1 as MNHEY and CDR2 as SMNVEV (reference sequence). DNA for the CDR3: TGTGCCAGCGGAGACAGGGGCTCCTACGAGCAGTACTTC. The encoded protein is CASGDRGSYEQYF.

The chain uses TRBV6-5 and TRBJ2-3; tentatively, D is TRBD2 (6 bases). CDR1 and CDR2 from the germline V gene are MNHEY and SVGAGI. The length of the CDR3 is 15 residues. Trimming shortened V by 6 bases and J by 0 bases, and 13 bases separated the two germline ends. The CDR3 loop is CASSRDSISTDTQYF. In DNA form, the CDR3 reads TGTGCCAGCAGCCGGGACTCGATTAGCACAGATACGCAGTATTTT.